This T cell receptor beta chain was observed in a study of OX40 agonist ivuxolimab in advanced cancers. Study-wide context: Patients with prior anti-PD-1, anti-PD-L1 or anti-CTLA-4 therapy were eligible; 40% to 45% had some.

Using immunoSEQ multiplex PCR, the repertoire was profiled, and TCRdb retains in-frame clones only, with some absent. The sample includes fewer than 25,000 clones, roughly four fifths of them seen just once. The CDR3 is 15 amino acids. CDR1 and CDR2 (germline): MNHEY, SVGAGI. The trim removed 7 bases at V and 4 bases at J, leaving 11 bases unmatched. The chain carries TRBV6-5 and TRBJ1-2, with 8 positions matching TRBD1. This receptor was identified in an adult with an advanced solid tumor such as melanoma, head and neck, liver or kidney cancer. Sample: CD4+ or CD8+ T cells sorted from blood, taken in a trial of the OX40 agonist ivuxolimab. CDR3 bases: TGTGCCAGCACCCTAGGGACAGGCGGGTCCTATGGCTACACCTTC. It codes for CASTLGTGGSYGYTF.